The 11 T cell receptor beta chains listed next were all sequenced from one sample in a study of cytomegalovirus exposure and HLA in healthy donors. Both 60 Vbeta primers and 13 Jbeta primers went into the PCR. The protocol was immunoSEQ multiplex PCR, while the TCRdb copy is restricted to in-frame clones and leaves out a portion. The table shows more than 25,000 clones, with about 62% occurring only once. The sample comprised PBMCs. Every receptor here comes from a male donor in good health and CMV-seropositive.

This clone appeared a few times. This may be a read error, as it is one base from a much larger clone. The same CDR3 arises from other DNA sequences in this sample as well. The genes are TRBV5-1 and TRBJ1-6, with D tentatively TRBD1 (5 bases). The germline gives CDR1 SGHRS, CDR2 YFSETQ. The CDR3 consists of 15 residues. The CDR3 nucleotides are TGCGCCAGCAGTTATCGGGGGTGGGGTAATTCCCCCCTCCACTTT. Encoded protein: CASSYRGWGNSPLHF.

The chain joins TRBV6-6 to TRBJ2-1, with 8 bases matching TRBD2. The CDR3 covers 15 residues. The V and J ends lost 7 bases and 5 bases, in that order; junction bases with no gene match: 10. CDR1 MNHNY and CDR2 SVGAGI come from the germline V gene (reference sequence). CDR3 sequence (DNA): TGTGCCAGCACTCCGAGCGGGAGTGGGAACAATGAGCAGTTCTTC. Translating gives CASTPSGSGNNEQFF.

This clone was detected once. The CDR3 DNA reads TGTGCCAGTAGGAGTAGCAATCAGCCCCAGCATTTT. Residues: CASRSSNQPQHF. The rearrangement joins TRBV2 to TRBJ1-5; D is unresolved. Germline values: CDR1 SNHLY, CDR2 FYNNEI. V was shortened by 9 bases and J by 0 bases, with 6 bases between the two germline ends. The CDR3 consists of 12 residues.

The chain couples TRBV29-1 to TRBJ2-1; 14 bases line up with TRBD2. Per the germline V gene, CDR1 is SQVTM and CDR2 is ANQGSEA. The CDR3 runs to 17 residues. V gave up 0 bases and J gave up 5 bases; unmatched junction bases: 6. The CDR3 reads CSVEDRTSGRYNNEQFF. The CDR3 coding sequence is TGCAGCGTTGAAGATAGGACTAGCGGGAGGTACAACAATGAGCAGTTCTTC.

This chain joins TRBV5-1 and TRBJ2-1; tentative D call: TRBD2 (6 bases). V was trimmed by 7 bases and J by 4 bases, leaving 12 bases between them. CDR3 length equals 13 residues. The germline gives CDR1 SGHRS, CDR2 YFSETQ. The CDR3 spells CASCRDLYNEQFF. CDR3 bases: TGCGCCAGCTGCCGGGACTTGTACAATGAGCAGTTCTTC.

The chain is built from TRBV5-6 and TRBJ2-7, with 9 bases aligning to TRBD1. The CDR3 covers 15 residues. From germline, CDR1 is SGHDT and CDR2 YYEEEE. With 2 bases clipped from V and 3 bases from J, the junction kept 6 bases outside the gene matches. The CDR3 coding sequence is TGTGCCAGCAGCTTCGGGACAGGGCATGGCTACGAGCAGTACTTC. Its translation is CASSFGTGHGYEQYF.

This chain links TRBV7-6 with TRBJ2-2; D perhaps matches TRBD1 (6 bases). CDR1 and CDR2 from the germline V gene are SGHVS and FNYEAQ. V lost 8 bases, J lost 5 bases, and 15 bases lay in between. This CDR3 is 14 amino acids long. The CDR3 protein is CASLPGTSTGELFF. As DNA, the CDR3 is TGTGCCAGCCTCCCCGGGACATCAACCGGGGAGCTGTTTTTT.

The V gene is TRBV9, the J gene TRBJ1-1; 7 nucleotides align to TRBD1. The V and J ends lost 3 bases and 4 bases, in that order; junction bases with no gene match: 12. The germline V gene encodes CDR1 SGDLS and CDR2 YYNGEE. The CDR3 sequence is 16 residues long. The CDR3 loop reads CASSEPKGARGTEAFF. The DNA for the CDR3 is TGTGCCAGCAGCGAACCCAAGGGGGCGCGGGGCACTGAAGCTTTCTTT.

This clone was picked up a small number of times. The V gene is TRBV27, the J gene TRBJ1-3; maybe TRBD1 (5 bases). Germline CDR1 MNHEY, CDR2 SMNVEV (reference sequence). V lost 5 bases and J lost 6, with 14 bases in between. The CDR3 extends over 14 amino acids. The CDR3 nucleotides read TGTGCCAGCAGTCCATGGGGGGGAGCAAACACCATATATTTT. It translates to CASSPWGGANTIYF.

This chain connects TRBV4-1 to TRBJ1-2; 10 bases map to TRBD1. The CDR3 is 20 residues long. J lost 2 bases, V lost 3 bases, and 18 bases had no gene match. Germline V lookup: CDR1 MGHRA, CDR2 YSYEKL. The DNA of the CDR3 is TGCGCCAGCAGCCAGACCGGGACAGGGGTGGTGGTTTATTTCAACTATGGCTACACCTTC. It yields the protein CASSQTGTGVVVYFNYGYTF.

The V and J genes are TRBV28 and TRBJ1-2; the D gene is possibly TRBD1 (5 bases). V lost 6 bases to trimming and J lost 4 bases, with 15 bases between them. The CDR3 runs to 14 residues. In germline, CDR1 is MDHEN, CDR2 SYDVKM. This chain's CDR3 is CASRKSYRSYGYTF. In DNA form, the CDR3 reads TGTGCCAGCAGAAAGAGCTACAGGTCCTATGGCTACACCTTC.